This TCR beta chain is from a study of blood T cell repertoires in COVID-19. In the study overall: Samples taken during acute and convalescent COVID-19 were collected in the United States, Italy and Spain. From T cells, B-cell-depleted T cells, or PBMCs came the material, which was cDNA or gDNA.

As handled by the study authors: The assay estimated nucleated cells by amplifying reference gene primers. Sequenced by immunoSEQ multiplex PCR; TCRdb stores in-frame clones only, minus some. That table supplies the V and J calls and clone size; D and trimming were determined from the DNA. The table lists 200,000 to 300,000 clones, 80% to 85% of them singletons, with 4.2% in the top ten. The CDR3 is 14 amino acids. In germline, CDR1 is LGHDT, CDR2 YNNKEL (reference sequence). V lost 7 bases and J 3 bases, leaving 13 bases between the germline ends. The TCR originated in a man in his sixties with acute or convalescent COVID-19. The specimen sequenced was peripheral blood. The chain joins TRBV3-1 (or the pseudogene TRBV3-2) to TRBJ2-1; weak D call: TRBD2 (5 bases). The CDR3 DNA reads as TGTGCCAGCAATAGTAGGACTCTCTACAATGAGCAGTTCTTC. Protein sequence: CASNSRTLYNEQFF.